This T cell receptor beta chain originates from a study of Graves' ophthalmopathy and Graves' hyperthyroidism. TCR beta CDR3 regions were amplified from RNA transcripts. HTBI primers primed a first-round RT-PCR, and a second-round multiplex PCR followed. TCRdb reprocessed the multiplex PCR reads with MiXCR, giving one entry per CDR3 protein. The table has 650,000 to 900,000 distinct CDR3 sequences, 40% seen once. Trimming removed 2 bases at V and 1 base at J, with 11 bases between. Germline lookup yields CDR1 SNHLY and CDR2 FYNNEI. This CDR3 is built from 15 residues. General study findings and limits: Blood also harbored most expanded thyroid clonotypes above 0.001 frequency.

Those donors who had ophthalmopathy presented with moderate-to-severe activity, a CAS of ≥3, a NOSPECS of ≥4 and a duration under 3 months. PBMCs were isolated by Ficoll-Paque density gradient centrifugation, using roughly 11 ml of fresh peripheral blood as the starting material. With regard to this clonotype: Its specificity is not known.

The V call is TRBV2, the J call TRBJ1-1, with a possible D match to TRBD1 (5 bases). The sequence came from an adult man with Graves' ophthalmopathy. Sequenced input: peripheral blood. CDR3 protein: CASSETRGKNTEAFF. The CDR3 DNA reads TGTGCCAGCAGTGAAACGCGGGGGAAGAACACTGAAGCTTTCTTT.